The clone carrying this T cell receptor beta chain was observed a handful of times. This record comes from a study of cytotoxic CD8 clonotypes in ibrutinib-treated CLL. Data came from immunoSEQ multiplex PCR; TCRdb stores just in-frame clones and leaves some out. This sample yields more than 110,000 clones, of which approximately 89% are seen a single time; 10% to 14% belongs to the top ten. This sample comprised PBMCs, obtained after 12 months of ibrutinib treatment. The receptor comes from a human donor with chronic lymphocytic leukemia.

The DNA of the CDR3 is TGTGCCAGTAGTATCAGGTTCACTGAAGCTTTCTTT. It specifies CASSIRFTEAFF. The chain uses TRBV19 and TRBJ1-1; D is uncertain. From germline, CDR1 is LNHDA and CDR2 SQIVND (reference sequence). CDR3 length: 12 residues. With 3 bases removed from V and 4 bases from J, the gap between germline ends came to 6 bases.